Presented here are 30 T cell receptor beta chains from one specimen sequenced in a study of blood T cell repertoires in COVID-19. Here immunoSEQ multiplex PCR was the method, and the copy in TCRdb shows in-frame clones only, minus some. The sample holds 130,000 or so clones, about 86% seen once. The sample taken for sequencing was peripheral blood. The receptors stem from an older man with active or convalescent COVID-19.

In its sample, this clone was seen once. The V and J genes are TRBV5-1 and TRBJ2-1; maybe TRBD2 (6 bases). CDR1 is SGHRS, CDR2 YFSETQ, per germline. Trimming stripped 1 base from V and 3 bases from J, with 17 bases between. The length of the CDR3 is 17 residues. Here the CDR3 reads CASSLFGERVVYNEQFF. In DNA form, the CDR3 reads TGCGCCAGCAGCTTGTTTGGAGAGCGGGTTGTCTACAATGAGCAGTTCTTC.

The chain uses TRBV5-6 and TRBJ1-4; D may be TRBD1 (5 bases). The CDR3 runs to 15 residues. V lost 4 bases, J lost 7 bases, and 17 bases lay in between. Germline-derived CDR1 and CDR2 are SGHDT and YYEEEE. CDR3 sequence: CASSSYGGLGEKLFF. DNA for the CDR3: TGTGCCAGCAGCAGTTACGGGGGACTCGGTGAAAAACTGTTTTTT.

This chain connects TRBV6-2 or TRBV6-3 to TRBJ2-7, with a weak D call TRBD2 (5 bases). Trimming stripped 5 bases from V and 5 bases from J, with 22 bases between. This CDR3 has 16 amino acids. The germline gives CDR1 MNHEY, CDR2 SVGEGT. The CDR3, as DNA: TGTGCCAGCAGTCTCGAGGGCCGCTCAAAGCTCCACGAGCAGTACTTC. Protein product: CASSLEGRSKLHEQYF.

The chain uses TRBV10-1 and TRBJ1-4, with D maybe TRBD1 (5 bases). Looked up from germline, CDR1 is WNHNN and CDR2 is SYGVQD (reference sequence). The CDR3 sequence is 18 residues long. Trimming cost V 4 bases and J 0 bases, with 18 bases left between them. CDR3 DNA sequence: TGCGCCAGCAGTGGCAGAGTCAGCCAGGGTGCAACTAATGAAAAACTGTTTTTT. This sequence encodes CASSGRVSQGATNEKLFF.

This chain connects TRBV30 to TRBJ1-3; D is unclear. The CDR3 runs to 16 residues. The V gene's germline CDR1 is GTSNPN and CDR2 SVGIG (reference sequence). V gave up 3 bases and J gave up 1 base, with 16 bases separating them. The CDR3 coding sequence is TGTGCCTGGAGCCCCCTCTCTCCCGGGTCTGGAAACACCATATATTTT. Its translation is CAWSPLSPGSGNTIYF.

This clone was observed once. The CDR3 region is CASTDGGFGQPQHF. The CDR3 DNA is TGTGCCAGTACCGACGGGGGATTTGGACAGCCCCAGCATTTT. The chain employs TRBV19 and TRBJ1-5, with D tentatively TRBD1 (5 bases). CDR3 size: 14 residues. Trimming stripped 7 bases from V and 7 bases from J, with 17 bases between. Germline CDR1 is LNHDA and CDR2 is SQIVND (reference sequence).

The chain links TRBV30 to TRBJ2-3; D may be TRBD2 (6 bases). V shed 4 bases and J shed 3 bases, with 11 bases lying between them. Germline V gives CDR1 GTSNPN, CDR2 SVGIG (reference sequence). The CDR3 is 13 residues long. As DNA, the CDR3 is TGTGCCTGGACCGAGGGGACTACAGATACGCAGTATTTT. Translated: CAWTEGTTDTQYF.

The genes are TRBV7-8 and TRBJ1-2, with 7 bases aligning to TRBD1. J was trimmed by 4 bases and V by 5 bases; bases with no gene match: 7. This CDR3 has 14 residues. Germline CDR1 is SGHVS and CDR2 is FQNEAQ. CDR3 in amino acids: CASSPRTGFYGYTF. As DNA, the CDR3 is TGTGCCAGCAGCCCACGGACAGGCTTCTATGGCTACACCTTC.

The gene calls are TRBV7-8 and TRBJ2-5; 7 nucleotides match TRBD1. Germline values: CDR1 SGHVS, CDR2 FQNEAQ. The junction had 2 bases not matched to a gene; V was cut back by 4 bases and J by 9 bases. This CDR3 comprises 11 residues. The CDR3 here is CASSSGQSQYF. CDR3 nucleotide sequence: TGTGCCAGCAGCTCGGGACAGTCCCAGTACTTC.

V usage is TRBV6-5 and J usage is TRBJ1-5; no clear D gene. V was trimmed by 2 bases and J by 2 bases, leaving 10 bases between them. CDR1 is MNHEY, CDR2 SVGAGI, per germline. CDR3 size: 15 residues. CDR3 bases: TGTGCCAGCAGTTACGTCGCGGGAGGCAATCAGCCCCAGCATTTT. It codes for CASSYVAGGNQPQHF.

This chain uses TRBV19 with TRBJ2-3; 9 nucleotides line up with TRBD1. Per the germline V gene, CDR1 is LNHDA and CDR2 is SQIVND (reference sequence). CDR3 length: 14 amino acids. The V and J ends lost 3 bases and 4 bases, in that order; junction bases with no gene match: 2. The CDR3 DNA is TGTGCCAGTAGTATGGACAGGGGTGCAGATACGCAGTATTTT. This translates into CASSMDRGADTQYF.

The V gene is TRBV7-2, the J gene TRBJ2-2, with 8 bases identical to TRBD2. The V gene's germline CDR1 is SGHTA and CDR2 FQGNSA. Unmatched junction bases numbered 14, after V lost 5 bases and J lost 6 bases. The CDR3 contains 17 residues. CDR3 region: CASSKMGLGTLSGELFF. The CDR3 region has the DNA TGTGCCAGCAGCAAAATGGGACTAGGCACCCTCTCCGGGGAGCTGTTTTTT.

The chain links TRBV10-3 to TRBJ1-1; 8 nucleotides line up with TRBD1. Germline CDR1 and CDR2: ENHRY and SYGVKD. V gave up 4 bases and J gave up 2 bases; unmatched junction bases: 6. This CDR3 is 15 amino acids long. CDR3 protein: CAISADDRGNTEAFF. In DNA, the CDR3 is TGTGCCATCAGTGCCGATGACAGGGGCAACACTGAAGCTTTCTTT.

This sequence joins TRBV3-1 (or the pseudogene TRBV3-2) and TRBJ2-2; TRBD2 agrees at 7 bases. The J segment lost 0 bases and the V segment lost 4 bases, leaving 2 bases of the junction unmatched. Germline-derived CDR1 and CDR2 are LGHDT and YNNKEL (reference sequence). The CDR3 length is 15 residues. The CDR3 region is CASSPGTTNTGELFF. The CDR3 DNA reads as TGTGCCAGCAGCCCCGGGACTACGAACACCGGGGAGCTGTTTTTT.

The chain couples TRBV12-3 or TRBV12-4 to TRBJ1-5; possible D gene TRBD1, 5 bases. The CDR3 has 13 amino acids. V dropped 3 bases and J dropped 7 bases, with 10 bases sitting between them. For the CDR3, the DNA is TGTGCCAGCAGTTTTAGGGGATGGCAGCCCCAGCATTTT. As protein: CASSFRGWQPQHF.

In the case of this clone: This sample includes further DNA sequences coding for the same CDR3. This chain links TRBV6-2 or TRBV6-3 with TRBJ2-5, with D perhaps matching TRBD1 (5 bases). This CDR3 has 13 amino acids. Trimming removed 6 bases from V and 2 bases from J, with 10 bases in between. Germline V gene data show CDR1 as MNHEY and CDR2 as SVGEGT. The CDR3 region is CASSRDRQETQYF. The DNA for the CDR3 is TGTGCCAGCAGCCGTGACAGACAAGAGACCCAGTACTTC.

The genes are TRBV28 and TRBJ1-1; no reliable D call. V lost 3 bases, J lost 5 bases, and 7 bases lay in between. The CDR3 has 12 residues. CDR1 is MDHEN and CDR2 is SYDVKM in the germline V gene. CDR3 in amino acids: CASSFWRTEAFF. The CDR3 DNA reads as TGTGCCAGCAGTTTCTGGAGGACTGAAGCTTTCTTT. The variable domain in full, with the rest retrieved from reference TRBV28 and TRBJ1-1, is DVKVTQSSRYLVKRTGEKVFLECVQDMDHENMFWYRQDPGLGLRLIYFSYDVKMKEKGDIPEGYSVSREKKERFSLILESASTNQTSMYLCASSFWRTEAFFGQGTRLTVV.

CDR3: CASTLGSGEQFF. CDR3 DNA sequence: TGTGCCAGCACCCTAGGGAGCGGTGAGCAGTTCTTC. The gene calls are TRBV6-6 and TRBJ2-1, with a possible D match to TRBD2 (5 bases). Trimming removed 7 bases at V and 9 bases at J, with 13 bases between. The germline gives CDR1 MNHNY, CDR2 SVGAGI (reference sequence). This CDR3 has 12 residues.

The chain carries TRBV2 and TRBJ1-6, with 7 bases matching TRBD1. This CDR3 comprises 13 residues. V gave up 6 bases and J gave up 9 bases; unmatched junction bases: 5. Per the germline V gene, CDR1 is SNHLY and CDR2 is FYNNEI. The CDR3 spells CASRDRQFSPLHF. The CDR3 DNA is TGTGCCAGCAGGGACAGGCAGTTTTCACCCCTCCACTTT.

J is TRBJ2-7 and V is TRBV7-2; D is undetermined. The V gene lost 2 bases and the J gene lost 1 base, with 6 bases spanning the gap. This CDR3 is built from 13 residues. The germline V gene encodes CDR1 SGHTA and CDR2 FQGNSA. The CDR3 DNA reads TGTGCCAGCAGCTTATACAATTCCTACGAGCAGTACTTC. This codes for CASSLYNSYEQYF.

This clone was seen more than once but under ten times. This rearrangement joins TRBV29-1 to TRBJ1-5; 10 nucleotides match TRBD1. V lost 4 bases to trimming and J lost 2 bases; unmatched junction nucleotides: 5. CDR1 and CDR2 (germline): SQVTM, ANQGSEA. The CDR3 is made up of 15 amino acids. The CDR3 protein is CSVALGQGGNQPQHF. The CDR3 DNA is TGCAGCGTTGCGCTTGGACAGGGGGGCAATCAGCCCCAGCATTTT.

The genes are TRBV10-3 and TRBJ2-2; D is unresolved. Germline CDR1 is ENHRY and CDR2 is SYGVKD. Trimming stripped 6 bases from V and 5 bases from J, with 10 bases between. This CDR3 contains 13 residues. CDR3 loop: CAIRDDWTGELFF. CDR3 DNA sequence: TGTGCCATCAGGGATGACTGGACCGGGGAGCTGTTTTTT.

V is TRBV19 and J is TRBJ1-2; D is unresolved. V was shortened by 4 bases and J by 8 bases, with 14 bases between the two germline ends. The length of the CDR3 is 13 residues. The germline CDR1 and CDR2 sequences are LNHDA and SQIVND (reference sequence). The DNA of the CDR3 is TGTGCCAGTAGTACTCCGGGAGCGGAAGGCTACACCTTC. Protein: CASSTPGAEGYTF.

J is TRBJ1-2 and V is TRBV28; 9 bases fit TRBD1. Germline V gives CDR1 MDHEN, CDR2 SYDVKM. CDR3 length: 15 amino acids. V shed 7 bases and J 5 bases; nucleotides not matched to a gene: 11. CDR3 residues: CASTPPSGTGYGYTF. CDR3 coding DNA: TGTGCCAGCACCCCTCCGTCCGGGACAGGGTATGGCTACACCTTC.

The J gene is TRBJ2-3, the V gene TRBV6-5; 8 positions match TRBD2. With V trimmed by 10 bases and J by 3 bases, 6 bases remained unmatched. CDR3 length equals 13 residues. Germline V gene lookup returns CDR1 MNHEY and CDR2 SVGAGI. This CDR3 reads CATAGDGTDTQYF. The CDR3 nucleotides are TGTGCCACAGCGGGGGATGGAACAGATACGCAGTATTTT.

This chain connects TRBV29-1 to TRBJ2-5; 10 positions match TRBD2. V dropped 1 base and J dropped 2; count of bases not matched to a gene: 1. The CDR3 has 14 residues. The V gene's germline CDR1 is SQVTM and CDR2 ANQGSEA. CDR3 region: CSVEGAGGQETQYF. CDR3 coding DNA: TGCAGCGTTGAAGGAGCGGGGGGGCAAGAGACCCAGTACTTC.

This rearrangement joins TRBV7-8 to TRBJ2-7, with TRBD2 identical over 8 bases. CDR1 is SGHVS, CDR2 FQNEAQ, per germline. This CDR3 is built from 15 residues. Trimming took 5 bases from V and 1 from J; bases not matched to a gene: 7. DNA of the CDR3: TGTGCCAGCAGCCGAGTGGTAGCGGGGTCCTACGAGCAGTACTTC. It encodes CASSRVVAGSYEQYF.

To note about this clone: Mismatch with germline at one junction end may stem from a read error. The rearrangement uses TRBV7-7 and TRBJ1-1; TRBD1 matches at 7 bases. The CDR3 runs 15 residues. The V gene's germline CDR1 is SSHAT and CDR2 FNYEAQ (reference sequence). The CDR3 DNA sequence: TGTGCTAGCAGTTCAGGGGGATTAGCGGACACTGAAGCTTTCTTT. Translated, it gives CASSSGGLADTEAFF.

The rearrangement uses TRBV7-3 and TRBJ1-1, with TRBD1 matching over 8 bases. The V gene end was trimmed by 5 bases and the J gene end by 2 bases; junction bases not matched to a gene: 7. The germline V gene encodes CDR1 SGHTA and CDR2 FQGTGA. This CDR3 comprises 15 residues. CDR3 residues: CASSPRGQANTEAFF. The CDR3 DNA follows: TGTGCCAGCAGCCCGCGGGGACAGGCCAACACTGAAGCTTTCTTT.

The J gene is TRBJ1-3, the V gene TRBV5-1; TRBD1 aligns across 7 bases. In germline, CDR1 is SGHRS, CDR2 YFSETQ. The CDR3 is 14 residues long. The V gene end was trimmed by 3 bases and the J gene end by 2 bases; junction bases not matched to a gene: 2. CDR3 amino acids: CASSSQGAGNTIYF. Written as DNA, the CDR3 is TGCGCCAGCAGCTCTCAGGGGGCTGGAAACACCATATATTTT.